The 14 T cell receptor delta chains in this list originate from one sample, sequenced in a study of gamma-delta T cells after stem cell transplantation. TCRdb processed the RT-PCR reads again with the CATT caller. The repertoire holds around 2,500 delta-chain clones, approximately 46% seen once, with around a sixth in the top ten. Sequencing was carried out using gamma-delta T cells. These receptors were taken from a human donor. It is not recorded whose cells these are; they may come from a transplant donor.

A word on this clone: Just one base apart from a much larger clone, this may be a read error. The gene calls are TRDV2 and TRDJ1; 12 bases line up with TRDD3. CDR1 is GEAIGNYY, CDR2 EKD, per germline. The CDR3 contains 19 residues. The CDR3 nucleotides read TGTGCCTGTGACCCAATACTGGGGGATACTTTCCGGTACACCGATAACCTCATCTTT. The encoded protein is CACDPILGDTFRYTDNLIF.

In the case of this clone: This may be a read error, as it is one base from a much larger clone. The rearrangement links TRDV2 to TRDJ1, with 10 bases fitting TRDD3. The V and J ends lost 8 bases and 0 bases, in that order; junction bases with no gene match: 8. Germline lookup yields CDR1 GEAIGNYY and CDR2 EKD. This CDR3 contains 15 residues. CDR3 DNA: TGTGCCTCTAAGTCCCTGGGGGATAACACCGATAAACTCATCTTT. Encoded protein: CASKSLGDNTDKLIF.

Remarks on this clone: At one boundary the junction diverges from the germline segment, which might be a read error. The sample carries other DNA sequences with the same CDR3. This sequence joins TRDV2 and TRDJ1; TRDD3 agrees at 9 bases. CDR3 length: 16 amino acids. CDR1 GEAIGNYY and CDR2 EKD come from the germline V gene. The CDR3 spells CACDCLLGENTDKLIF. CDR3 DNA sequence: TGTGCCTGTGACTGCTTACTGGGGGAAAACACCGATAAACTCATATTT.

A remark on this clone: Given a far larger clone just one base away, this is likely a sequencing read error. The gene calls are TRDV2 and TRDJ1; 8 bases agree with TRDD3. V lost 1 base to trimming and J lost 0 bases; unmatched junction nucleotides: 18. The CDR3 runs 20 residues. Germline values: CDR1 GEAIGNYY, CDR2 EKD. The CDR3 DNA sequence: TGTGCCTGTGACACGCTTATCCCGATGGAGTGGGGGATGCACACCGATAAACTCATCTTT. Its protein is CACDTLIPMEWGMHTDKLIF.

This clone was counted between two and nine times. J is TRDJ3 and V is TRDV2; 12 nucleotides match TRDD3. With 3 bases clipped from V and 2 bases from J, the junction kept 19 bases outside the gene matches. Germline V CDR1 and CDR2: GEAIGNYY, EKD. The CDR3 is made up of 23 amino acids. The CDR3 DNA sequence: TGTGCCTGTGACTCCGTCCTTCTGGGGGATACGCCCAACGGTCCCTGGGACACCCGACAGATGTTTTTC. This encodes CACDSVLLGDTPNGPWDTRQMFF.

The J gene is TRDJ3, the V gene TRDV2; D is unresolved. The CDR3 sequence is 19 residues long. The germline V gene encodes CDR1 GEAIGNYY and CDR2 EKD. Trimming left V 4 bases short and J 3 bases short, with 21 bases between. For the CDR3, the DNA is TGTGCCTGTGAATTGGCGGCGGCTACGCTGAGCTGGGACACCCGACAGATGTTTTTC. This encodes CACELAAATLSWDTRQMFF.

As concerns this clone: Since a much larger clone is just one base distant, this may be a read error. Within the sample, other DNA sequences also encode this same CDR3. CDR3 sequence: CACDTAGGLHSWDTRQMFF. The DNA of the CDR3 is TGTGCCTGTGACACCGCCGGGGGACTCCACTCCTGGGACACCCGACAGATGTTTTTC. This chain uses TRDV2 with TRDJ3, with a possible D match to TRDD3 (6 bases). The CDR3 runs 19 residues. The germline gives CDR1 GEAIGNYY, CDR2 EKD. V lost 0 bases and J 0 bases, leaving 14 bases between the germline ends.

This clone was seen only once. A far larger clone is one nucleotide away, so this likely arose from a read error. The chain is built from TRDV2 and TRDJ1, with 8 nucleotides matching TRDD3. Germline CDR1 reads GEAIGNYY; CDR2 reads EKD. The ends lost 0 bases at V and 1 base at J; junction bases unmatched: 12. The CDR3 covers 18 residues. CDR3 nucleotides: TGTGCCTGTGACACCCTGTCCGTACTGGGGGGTGCCACCGATAAACTCATCTTT. It is translated as CACDTLSVLGGATDKLIF.

This clone has a single count. The rearrangement links TRDV2 to TRDJ1, with 10 bases that match TRDD3. Looked up from germline, CDR1 is GEAIGNYY and CDR2 is EKD. This CDR3 is built from 22 residues. V lost 0 bases and J lost 4; bases outside the gene matches: 25. The CDR3 protein is CACDTVPGIEGPGGYSSDKLIF. CDR3 bases: TGTGCCTGTGACACCGTCCCCGGAATTGAGGGACCTGGGGGATATTCGAGCGATAAACTCATCTTT.

V gene TRDV2 combines with J gene TRDJ3; D not certain. CDR1 GEAIGNYY and CDR2 EKD come from the germline V gene. The CDR3 is 15 residues long. V was pared by 4 bases and J by 1 base, with 7 bases between. The CDR3 loop reads CACDSLSWDTRQMFF. The CDR3 DNA is TGTGCCTGTGATTCTTTATCCTGGGACACCCGACAGATGTTTTTC.

A few counts support this clone. The chain couples TRDV2 to TRDJ1, with a weak D call TRDD1 (7 bases). This CDR3 contains 18 residues. Trimming shortened V by 3 bases and J by 0 bases, and 22 bases separated the two germline ends. Looked up from germline, CDR1 is GEAIGNYY and CDR2 is EKD. The DNA for the CDR3 is TGTGCCTGTGACGAAATAGGGGGGGAGCCGGGGTACACCGATAAACTCATCTTT. It specifies CACDEIGGEPGYTDKLIF.

This clone was observed a single time. A much larger clonotype is one base distant, so this may be a read error. Other DNA variants within this sample encode the same CDR3. This chain joins TRDV2 and TRDJ1; the D is unclear. Germline assignment: CDR1 GEAIGNYY and CDR2 EKD. CDR3 length equals 14 residues. This CDR3 is CACESLSNTDKLIF. CDR3 coding DNA: TGTGCCTGTGAAAGCCTCTCAAACACCGATAAGCTCATCTTT.

This clone occurred once. It may be a read error: a sequence one base away is much more abundant. This chain links TRDV2 with TRDJ1; 7 bases line up with TRDD3. After removal of 5 bases from V and 3 bases from J, the junction contained 11 bases not matched to a gene. The CDR3 extends over 15 amino acids. The germline CDR1 and CDR2 sequences are GEAIGNYY and EKD. CDR3: CACGPVGIGPDKLIF. The CDR3 nucleotides read TGTGCCTGTGGCCCGGTGGGGATAGGTCCCGATAAACTCATCTTT.

This clone rates as large. Other DNA variants within this sample encode the same CDR3. The V gene is TRDV2, the J gene TRDJ1; 7 nucleotides line up with TRDD3. Germline V lookup: CDR1 GEAIGNYY, CDR2 EKD. With V trimmed by 0 bases and J by 0 bases, 3 bases remained unmatched. The CDR3 length is 15 residues. CDR3 sequence (DNA): TGTGCCTGTGACACCCTGGGGGTGAACACCGATAAACTCATCTTT. Translation: CACDTLGVNTDKLIF.